This T cell receptor (beta chain) was profiled in a study of neoadjuvant anti-PD-1 for oral cavity cancer. For the study at large: Most patients had three to four biweekly doses of 3 mg/kg nivolumab before resection.

Concerning this clone itself: Its antigen is not known.

Libraries were prepared by immunoSEQ multiplex PCR; TCRdb keeps only in-frame clonotypes and omits some of them. Counted here are about 72,000 clones, approximately 82% occurring once; the ten biggest clones make up about 3.4%. Overall study results and limits: Pretreatment Treg/Th17 ratio correlated inversely with post-treatment tumor clonality.

Stage II-IVA oral cavity squamous cell carcinoma was new and untreated by systemic or radiation therapy. Analysis of PBMCs was direct, with no culture step. This CDR3 spans 14 amino acids. From germline, CDR1 is MNHEY and CDR2 SVGAGI. Trimming at V came to 6 bases and at J to 4 bases, leaving 6 bases not matched to a gene. This receptor was taken from a person aged 35 to 85 with oral cavity squamous cell carcinoma. This material consisted of PBMCs, taken before nivolumab (anti-PD-1) treatment. The chain employs TRBV6-5 and TRBJ1-1, with 9 bases matching TRBD1. As DNA, the CDR3 is TGTGCCAGCAGCATTACAGGGGGCCCCACTGAAGCTTTCTTT. Translation: CASSITGGPTEAFF.